The clone carrying this T cell receptor (beta chain) was recorded at least ten times. The entry originates in a study of T cells in Graves' hyperthyroidism and ophthalmopathy. The CDR3 consists of 19 residues. V shed 4 bases and J 7 bases; nucleotides not matched to a gene: 19. Germline values: CDR1 MDHEN, CDR2 SYDVKM. Using RNA transcripts as the source, TCR beta CDR3 regions were amplified. RT-PCR in the first round (using the HTBI primer set) targeted the TCR CDR3. TCRdb fed the multiplex PCR reads into MiXCR, producing one record per CDR3 protein. This table holds approximately 700,000 distinct CDR3 sequences, about a sixth found once.

The source of this sequence is a man between 18 and 35 years old with Graves' hyperthyroidism. The chain couples TRBV28 to TRBJ2-2, with 9 bases aligning to TRBD2. Sequenced input: blood. The CDR3 DNA is TGTGCCAGCAGTTCGGCGAGGGACGGCGGGAGGGCATACGACGGGGAGCTGTTTTTT. This gives the protein CASSSARDGGRAYDGELFF.